This T cell receptor beta chain was captured in a study of PD-1 blockade in classical Hodgkin lymphoma. On the study more broadly: Administration of nivolumab to patients was at 3 mg/kg intravenously every 2 weeks.

Trimming shortened V by 4 bases and J by 3 bases, and 23 bases separated the two germline ends. The CDR3 loop spans 17 amino acids. Germline CDR1 SGHRS, CDR2 YFSETQ. Here immunoSEQ multiplex PCR was the method, and the copy in TCRdb shows in-frame clones only, minus some. The table has tens of thousands of clones, around nine tenths seen once. Notes on this clone: Its antigen is not identified.

Time point indicated: cycle 4 day 1 (C4D1), after more than five weeks of nivolumab. Brentuximab vedotin exposure varied, and every patient relapsed after autologous stem cell transplantation. Study-wide results and limits: Complete responders' baseline diversity resembled that of newly diagnosed patients.

This clonotype originated in a human donor with classical Hodgkin lymphoma. The chain has TRBV5-1 and TRBJ2-7; D gene ambiguous. The sample here was peripheral blood mononuclear cells (PBMCs), taken before the fourth cycle of nivolumab. DNA for the CDR3: TGCGCCAGCAGCGCAAGACCCACCTTGGGGAAAGGCTACGAGCAGTACTTC. Amino acid sequence: CASSARPTLGKGYEQYF. The full variable domain, rest sourced from reference TRBV5-1 and TRBJ2-7, is KAGVTQTPRYLIKTRGQQVTLSCSPISGHRSVSWYQQTPGQGLQFLFEYFSETQRNKGNFPGRFSGRQFSNSRSEMNVSTLELGDSALYLCASSARPTLGKGYEQYFGPGTRLTVT.